This T cell receptor (beta chain) was observed in a study of T cell repertoires in aging, cancer and after chemotherapy. Study context: Donor ages fell into six groups from 30 or younger up to 70 or older. Healthy donor repertoires were recorded over several months to years and showed clear clonal overlap. Study-wide points: No conclusions about immunological memory after chemotherapy can be drawn from the repertoire data. In cancer patients, declining TCR diversity with age involved lost richness and lost evenness.

Rearranged V-D-J TRB sequences were amplified with a mixed TRB-A/B primer pool. TCRdb independently ran MiXCR on the multiplex PCR reads; one entry per CDR3 protein. This sample has some 8,100 distinct CDR3 sequences, with more than 35% found just once. The template was genomic DNA from peripheral blood, not RNA. Germline V CDR1 and CDR2: SGHAT, FQDESV (reference sequence). V was pared by 9 bases and J by 9 bases, with 19 bases between. CDR3 length: 13 amino acids. By sample share, this clonotype is medium-sized. Antigen specificity is unknown. V gene TRBV11-1 combines with J gene TRBJ2-3; D is perhaps TRBD1 or TRBD2 (5 bases each). This clonotype originated in a human donor in good health. Sequencing used blood. The chain's CDR3 is CARGSGAPGTQYF. The CDR3 bases are TGTGCCAGGGGGTCCGGGGCCCCTGGGACGCAGTATTTT.